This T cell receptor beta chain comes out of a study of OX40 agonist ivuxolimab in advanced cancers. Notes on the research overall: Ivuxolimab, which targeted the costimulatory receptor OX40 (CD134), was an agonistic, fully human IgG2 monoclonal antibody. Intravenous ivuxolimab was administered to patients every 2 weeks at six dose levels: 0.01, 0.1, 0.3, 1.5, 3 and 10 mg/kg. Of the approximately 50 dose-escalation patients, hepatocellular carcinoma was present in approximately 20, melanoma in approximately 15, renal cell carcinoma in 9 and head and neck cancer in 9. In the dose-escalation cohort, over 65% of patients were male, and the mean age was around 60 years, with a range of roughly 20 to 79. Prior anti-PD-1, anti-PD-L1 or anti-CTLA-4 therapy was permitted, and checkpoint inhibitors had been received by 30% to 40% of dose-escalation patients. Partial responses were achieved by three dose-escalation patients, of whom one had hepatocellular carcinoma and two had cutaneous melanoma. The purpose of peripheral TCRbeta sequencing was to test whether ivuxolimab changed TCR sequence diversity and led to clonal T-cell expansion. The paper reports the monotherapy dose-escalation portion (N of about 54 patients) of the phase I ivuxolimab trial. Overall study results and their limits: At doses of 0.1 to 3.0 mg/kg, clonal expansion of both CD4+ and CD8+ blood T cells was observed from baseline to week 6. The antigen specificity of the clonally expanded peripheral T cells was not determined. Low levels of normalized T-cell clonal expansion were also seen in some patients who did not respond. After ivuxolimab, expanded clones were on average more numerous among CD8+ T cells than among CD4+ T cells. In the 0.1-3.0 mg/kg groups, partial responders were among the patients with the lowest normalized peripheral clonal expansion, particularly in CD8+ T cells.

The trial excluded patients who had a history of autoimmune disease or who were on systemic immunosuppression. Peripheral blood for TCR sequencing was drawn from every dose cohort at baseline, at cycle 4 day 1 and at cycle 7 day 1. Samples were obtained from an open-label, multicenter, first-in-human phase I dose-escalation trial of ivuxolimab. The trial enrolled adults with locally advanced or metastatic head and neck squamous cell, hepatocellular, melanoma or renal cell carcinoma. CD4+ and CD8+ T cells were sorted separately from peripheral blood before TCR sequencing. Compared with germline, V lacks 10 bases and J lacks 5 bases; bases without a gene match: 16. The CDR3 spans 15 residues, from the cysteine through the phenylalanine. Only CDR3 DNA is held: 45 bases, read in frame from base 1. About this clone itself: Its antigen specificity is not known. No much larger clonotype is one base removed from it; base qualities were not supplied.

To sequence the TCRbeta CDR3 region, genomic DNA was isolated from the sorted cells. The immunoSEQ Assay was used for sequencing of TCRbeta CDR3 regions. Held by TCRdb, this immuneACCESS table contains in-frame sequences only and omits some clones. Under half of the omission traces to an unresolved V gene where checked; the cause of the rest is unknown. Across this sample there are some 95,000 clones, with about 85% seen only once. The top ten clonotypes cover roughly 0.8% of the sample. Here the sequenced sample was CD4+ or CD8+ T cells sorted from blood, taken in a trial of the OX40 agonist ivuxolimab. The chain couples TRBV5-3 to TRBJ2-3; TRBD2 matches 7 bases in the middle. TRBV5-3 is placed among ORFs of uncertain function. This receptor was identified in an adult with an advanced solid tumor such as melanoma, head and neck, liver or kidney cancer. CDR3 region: CAPPSMRERKDTQYF. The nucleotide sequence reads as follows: TGTGCCCCTCCGTCCATGCGGGAGCGGAAAGATACGCAGTATTTT.